This T cell receptor (beta chain) was captured in a study of human T cells and chemical hapten exposure. Attachment of unique molecular identifiers to individual cDNA molecules was performed in the library. TCRdb analysed the RACE reads with MiXCR anew, one entry per CDR3 protein. The sample holds roughly 100,000 distinct CDR3 sequences, 10% to 12% seen once. As for time point: pre-sensitization, week 0. Treatment meaning: therapeutic diphenylcyclopropenone sensitization with weekly scalp DPC. Extraction yielded total RNA from whole blood (unfractionated). The CDR3 is made up of 17 amino acids. CDR1 and CDR2 from the germline V gene are MNHNY and SVGAGI (reference sequence). V was clipped by 6 bases and J by 5 bases; unmatched bases: 10.

This clonotype originated in a woman aged 60-75 years with alopecia areata. Some clones in this sample may be carry-over from other donors' samples. The chain employs TRBV6-6 and TRBJ2-1; 13 positions agree with TRBD2. The specimen comprised whole blood, sampled in connection with sensitization to the hapten diphenylcyclopropenone (DPC). CDR3 region: CASSRPPGTSGNNEQFF. CDR3 bases: TGTGCCAGCAGCCGCCCCCCCGGGACTAGCGGGAACAATGAGCAGTTCTTC.